This T cell receptor (beta chain) was captured in a study of T cell repertoires in cytomegalovirus infection. This clonotype was detected only a few times. TCRdb re-analysed the reads in MiXCR, keeping a single row per CDR3 protein. The repertoire holds a few hundred thousand distinct CDR3 sequences, with approximately 13% as singletons. There are 12 residues in the CDR3. V lost 7 bases, J lost 0 bases, and 6 bases lay in between. Germline-derived CDR1 and CDR2 are SQVTM and ANQGSEA. The rearrangement joins TRBV29-1 to TRBJ2-2; D is unresolved. Source material: PBMCs. The sequence derives from a human donor in good health (CMV status not recorded). Some clones in this sample may be carry-over from other donors' samples. The chain's CDR3 is CSASANTGELFF. CDR3 DNA: TGCAGCGCCTCAGCGAACACCGGGGAGCTGTTTTTT.